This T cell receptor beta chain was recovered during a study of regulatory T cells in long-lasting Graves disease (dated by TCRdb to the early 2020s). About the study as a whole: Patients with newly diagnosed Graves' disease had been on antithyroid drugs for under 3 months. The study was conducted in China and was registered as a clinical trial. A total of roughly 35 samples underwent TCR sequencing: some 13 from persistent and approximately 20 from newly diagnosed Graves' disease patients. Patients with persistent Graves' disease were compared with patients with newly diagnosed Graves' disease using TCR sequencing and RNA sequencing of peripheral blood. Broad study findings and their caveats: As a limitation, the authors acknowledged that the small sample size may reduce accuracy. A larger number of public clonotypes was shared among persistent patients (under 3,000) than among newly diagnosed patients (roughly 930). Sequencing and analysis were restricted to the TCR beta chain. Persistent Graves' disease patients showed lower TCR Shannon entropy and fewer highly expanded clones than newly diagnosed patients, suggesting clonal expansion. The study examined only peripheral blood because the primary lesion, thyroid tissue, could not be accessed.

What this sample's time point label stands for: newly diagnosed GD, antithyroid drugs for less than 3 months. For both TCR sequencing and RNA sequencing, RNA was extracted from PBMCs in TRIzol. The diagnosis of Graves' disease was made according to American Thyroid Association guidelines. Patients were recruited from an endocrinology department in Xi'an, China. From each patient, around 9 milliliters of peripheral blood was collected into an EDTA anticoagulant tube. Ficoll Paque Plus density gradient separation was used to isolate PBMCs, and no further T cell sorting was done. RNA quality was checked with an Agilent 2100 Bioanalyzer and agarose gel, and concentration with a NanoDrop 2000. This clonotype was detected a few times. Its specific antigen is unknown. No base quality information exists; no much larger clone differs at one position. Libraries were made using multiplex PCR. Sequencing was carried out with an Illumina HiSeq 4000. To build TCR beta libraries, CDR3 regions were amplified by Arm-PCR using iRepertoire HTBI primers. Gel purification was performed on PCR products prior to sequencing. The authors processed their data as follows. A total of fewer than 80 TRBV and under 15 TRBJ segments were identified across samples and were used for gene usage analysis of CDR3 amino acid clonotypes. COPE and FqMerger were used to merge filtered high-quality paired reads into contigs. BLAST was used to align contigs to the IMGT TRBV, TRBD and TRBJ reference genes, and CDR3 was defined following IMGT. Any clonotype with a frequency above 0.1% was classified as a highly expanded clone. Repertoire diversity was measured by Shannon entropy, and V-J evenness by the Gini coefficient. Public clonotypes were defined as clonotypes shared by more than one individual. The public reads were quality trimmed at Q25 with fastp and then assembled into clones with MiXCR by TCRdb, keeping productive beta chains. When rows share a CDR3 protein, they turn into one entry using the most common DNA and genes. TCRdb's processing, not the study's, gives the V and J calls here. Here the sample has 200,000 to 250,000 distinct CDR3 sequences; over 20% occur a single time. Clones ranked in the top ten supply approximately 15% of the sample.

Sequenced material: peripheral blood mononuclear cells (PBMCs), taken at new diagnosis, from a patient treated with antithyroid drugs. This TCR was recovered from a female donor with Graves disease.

The CDR3 region: CASSRGPERHTDTQYF. The DNA sequence is as follows: TGTGCCAGCAGTCGGGGTCCTGAGCGCCACACAGATACGCAGTATTTT. The chain is assembled from TRBV6-1 and TRBJ2-3, with a tentative D gene TRBD2 over 5 matching bases. According to the germline V gene, CDR1 reads MNHNS and CDR2 reads SASEGT. V and J lose 5 bases and 2 bases, and a span of 17 bases separates them. The CDR3 runs 16 residues from the cysteine to the phenylalanine. CDR3 DNA only is kept here, 48 bases in frame from base 1.